This record concerns one TCR beta chain sequence. Its target antigen remains unknown. One base away there is no much larger clone; base qualities are not given. The record originates from a study of shared T cell receptors in the human thymus (dated by TCRdb to the early 2020s). In the study overall: The study examined how self-reactive, shared T-cell receptor alpha chains are generated in the human thymus.

Libraries came from the immunoSEQ multiplex PCR assay. In TCRdb, the immuneACCESS table is reduced to in-frame sequences with V and J assigned. These tables do not hold every clone; where another copy was compared, an unresolved V gene accounts for under half, and the others remain unexplained. The table for this sample lists approximately 400,000 clones; 85% to 95% of them were counted only once. Together, the top ten hold roughly 0.021% of the sample. V lost 5 bases and J lost 8 bases; the stretch between them is 12 bases long. The CDR3 holds 13 amino acids from the cysteine to the phenylalanine. CDR3 DNA is the only sequence kept; it has 39 bases, read in frame from the first base. Reading the germline V gene gives CDR1 KGHSH and CDR2 LQKENI.

This clonotype was obtained from a human donor. The receptor chain draws on TRBV18 and TRBJ2-2; the best D guess is TRBD2, with 6 bases matching. Sequencing input: thymocytes. The CDR3 amino acid sequence is: CASSGSGLGELFF. At the DNA level, the sequence is TGTGCCAGCTCAGGGAGCGGGTTAGGGGAGCTGTTTTTT.